One and the same sample provided the 15 T cell receptor beta chains below, sequenced in a study of OX40 agonist ivuxolimab in advanced cancers. Data came from immunoSEQ multiplex PCR; TCRdb stores just in-frame clones and leaves some out. The data contain roughly 56,000 clones, 82% of them singletons. The sequencing used CD4+ or CD8+ T cells sorted from blood, collected in a trial of the OX40 agonist ivuxolimab. The receptor source for this set is an adult with an advanced solid tumor such as melanoma, head and neck, liver or kidney cancer.

Only one count was recorded for this clone. The CDR3 DNA reads TGTGCCAGTTCCTTGGCGGAGAATCAGCCCCAGCATTTT. It codes for CASSLAENQPQHF. This rearrangement joins TRBV19 to TRBJ1-5; unclear D gene. V dropped 8 bases and J dropped 4 bases, with 12 bases sitting between them. Germline V gives CDR1 LNHDA, CDR2 SQIVND (reference sequence). CDR3 length: 13 residues.

This chain links TRBV5-8 with TRBJ1-1, with 7 bases fitting TRBD1. Germline trimming cut 4 bases from V and 6 bases from J; bases unmatched to any gene: 9. Germline CDR1 is SGHTS and CDR2 is YDEGEE. There are 14 residues in the CDR3. The CDR3, as DNA: TGTGCCAGCAGCCTAAGACAGGGAAGGGCTGAAGCTTTCTTT. Translated: CASSLRQGRAEAFF. Supplemented by reference TRBV5-8 and TRBJ1-1, the full variable domain reads EAGVTQSPTHLIKTRGQQATLRCSPISGHTSVYWYQQALGLGLQFLLWYDEGEERNRGNFPPRFSGRQFPNYSSELNVNALELEDSALYLCASSLRQGRAEAFFGQGTRLTVV.

This chain links TRBV7-8 with TRBJ2-2, with 7 bases fitting TRBD1. The CDR3 covers 14 residues. Germline assignment: CDR1 SGHVS and CDR2 FQNEAQ. The V segment lost 2 bases and the J segment 4 bases; nucleotides outside the gene matches: 1. The CDR3 DNA sequence: TGTGCCAGCAGCTTAAAGGGGGCCACCGGGGAGCTGTTTTTT. This codes for CASSLKGATGELFF.

The rearrangement joins TRBV6-6 to TRBJ2-3, with a tentative D call TRBD1 (6 bases). The germline gives CDR1 MNHNY, CDR2 SVGAGI (reference sequence). The CDR3 has 15 residues. Deletions cut 6 bases from V and 0 bases from J, with 13 bases between. This CDR3 is CASRSQGRSTDTQYF. The CDR3 coding sequence is TGTGCCAGCAGATCACAGGGTCGGAGCACAGATACGCAGTATTTT.

The chain employs TRBV19 and TRBJ2-2, with 8 bases identical to TRBD2. The germline CDR1 and CDR2 sequences are LNHDA and SQIVND (reference sequence). V lost 0 bases and J lost 16; bases outside the gene matches: 7. CDR3 size: 13 residues. The CDR3 sequence: CASSIDISGAKFF. CDR3 coding DNA: TGTGCCAGTAGTATAGATATTAGCGGGGCAAAGTTTTTT.

The V call is TRBV28, the J call TRBJ2-7; perhaps TRBD2 as D (5 bases). Germline V CDR1 and CDR2: MDHEN, SYDVKM. The CDR3 consists of 11 residues. V lost 2 bases and J 12 bases, leaving 11 bases between the germline ends. The CDR3, as DNA: TGTGCCAGCAGTTTAGCGAGCGGTATGTACTTC. The encoded protein is CASSLASGMYF.

This clone has only a few counts. This chain joins TRBV7-2 and TRBJ1-2; D unresolved. The germline V gene has CDR1 SGHTA and CDR2 FQGNSA. The CDR3 contains 13 residues. Deletions cut 1 base from V and 2 bases from J, with 5 bases between. CDR3 DNA sequence: TGTGCCAGCAGCTTAGGCACAAACTATGGCTACACCTTC. Translating gives CASSLGTNYGYTF. The full variable domain, its missing parts supplied by reference TRBV7-2 and TRBJ1-2, is GAGVSQSPSNKVTEKGKDVELRCDPISGHTALYWYRQSLGQGLEFLIYFQGNSAPDKSGLPSDRFSAERTGGSVSTLTIQRTQQEDSAVYLCASSLGTNYGYTFGSGTRLTVV.

This clone was counted ten times or more. V gene TRBV5-1 combines with J gene TRBJ2-7, with 9 bases fitting TRBD2. The J segment lost 5 bases and the V segment lost 4 bases, leaving 10 bases of the junction unmatched. CDR1 is SGHRS, CDR2 YFSETQ, per germline. The CDR3 runs to 15 residues. The CDR3 DNA is TGCGCCAGCAGCCCCTTTAGCGGGAGTAGGGACGAGCAGTACTTC. Its translation: CASSPFSGSRDEQYF.

This chain links TRBV5-1 with TRBJ2-6, with TRBD1 identical over 7 bases. The trim removed 2 bases at V and 1 base at J, leaving 0 bases unmatched. There are 15 residues in the CDR3. Germline V lookup: CDR1 SGHRS, CDR2 YFSETQ. The CDR3 nucleotides read TGCGCCAGCAGCTTACAGGGGTCTGGGGCCAACGTCCTGACTTTC. It specifies CASSLQGSGANVLTF.

V usage is TRBV9 and J usage is TRBJ1-1; perhaps TRBD1 as D (5 bases). Trimming stripped 5 bases from V and 1 base from J, with 15 bases between. This CDR3 is 15 amino acids long. CDR1 and CDR2 (germline): SGDLS, YYNGEE. CDR3 loop: CASRGLGPGNTEAFF. DNA of the CDR3: TGTGCCAGCAGAGGTCTGGGACCGGGGAACACTGAAGCTTTCTTT.

The chain carries TRBV7-3 and TRBJ2-7; 8 positions agree with TRBD2. Germline assignment: CDR1 SGHTA and CDR2 FQGTGA. The junction had 8 bases not matched to a gene; V was cut back by 5 bases and J by 2 bases. CDR3 length: 15 residues. CDR3 sequence: CASSPGLAPPYEQYF. The CDR3 nucleotides read TGTGCCAGCAGCCCCGGACTAGCTCCGCCCTACGAGCAGTACTTC.

This clone came up a few times. This chain connects TRBV5-1 to TRBJ2-7; D may be TRBD1 (6 bases). Trimming removed 4 bases at V and 4 bases at J, with 12 bases between. Germline loops: CDR1 SGHRS, CDR2 YFSETQ. The CDR3 covers 13 residues. The CDR3 sequence is CASSIRDNYEQYF. The CDR3 DNA is TGCGCCAGCAGCATCCGGGACAATTACGAGCAGTACTTC.

V gene TRBV11-3 combines with J gene TRBJ2-1, with TRBD2 matching over 11 bases. Germline V gives CDR1 SGHNT, CDR2 YENEEA. This CDR3 contains 15 residues. J was trimmed by 10 bases and V by 5 bases; bases with no gene match: 10. Written as DNA, the CDR3 is TGTGCCAGCAGCCCGGGACTAGCGGTTTCGAAGGAGCAGTTCTTC. Translating it yields CASSPGLAVSKEQFF.

This chain joins TRBV5-8 and TRBJ2-5; D is uncertain. The CDR3 length is 13 residues. Deletions cut 7 bases from V and 0 bases from J, with 10 bases between. Germline lookup yields CDR1 SGHTS and CDR2 YDEGEE. CDR3 protein: CASLRRNQETQYF. For the CDR3, the DNA is TGTGCCAGCCTCCGGCGGAACCAAGAGACCCAGTACTTC.

V and J are TRBV2 and TRBJ1-1; the D gene is possibly TRBD1 (5 bases). Germline V CDR1 and CDR2: SNHLY, FYNNEI. V lost 2 bases and J lost 2, with 9 bases in between. The CDR3 runs to 14 residues. CDR3 coding DNA: TGTGCCAGCAGTGAACAAGGGGATAACACTGAAGCTTTCTTT. Its protein is CASSEQGDNTEAFF.